These T cell receptor beta chains were read from a single sample in a study of PD-L1 blockade in urothelial cancer. Repertoires were generated with immunoSEQ multiplex PCR, while TCRdb's copy carries only in-frame clones and drops some. This sample carries about 50,000 clones, approximately 81% of them seen once, and the ten largest clones take approximately 4%. Sequenced here: PBMCs, sampled around atezolizumab (anti-PD-L1) treatment. Receptor source: an older man with urothelial cancer. Each CDR3 is given with its conserved first and last residue. The D gene is left open where the match is weak. Not every row has a clone size; where given, it reads once, few, many or a size class.

j_gene: TRBJ2-2
d_gene: -
abundance: few
v_gene: TRBV7-3
len: 16
CDR3aa: CASSRQPVGNTGELFF
CDR3nt: TGTGCCAGCAGCCGACAACCTGTCGGGAACACCGGGGAGCTGTTTTTT

j_gene: TRBJ1-1
d_gene: -
abundance: -
v_gene: TRBV7-9
len: 14
CDR3aa: CASSLISGNTEAFF
CDR3nt: TGTGCCAGCAGCTTAATCTCAGGGAACACTGAAGCTTTCTTT

j_gene: TRBJ2-2
d_gene: TRBD2
abundance: few
v_gene: TRBV5-1
len: 16
CDR3aa: CASTKGLAGNTGELFF
CDR3nt: TGCGCCAGCACCAAGGGACTAGCGGGAAACACCGGGGAGCTGTTTTTT

j_gene: TRBJ1-5
d_gene: -
abundance: few
v_gene: TRBV5-6
len: 15
CDR3aa: CASSLRTAGFQPQHF
CDR3nt: TGTGCCAGCAGCTTGAGGACCGCGGGCTTTCAGCCCCAGCATTTT

j_gene: TRBJ2-1
d_gene: -
abundance: few
v_gene: TRBV6-5
len: 16
CDR3aa: CASSSQQGPGVDEQFF
CDR3nt: TGTGCCAGCAGTTCTCAACAGGGGCCGGGAGTCGATGAGCAGTTCTTC

j_gene: TRBJ2-2
d_gene: TRBD2
abundance: -
v_gene: TRBV11-3
len: 16
CDR3aa: CASSYRLATISGELFF
CDR3nt: TGTGCCAGCAGCTACCGACTAGCTACGATCTCCGGGGAGCTGTTTTTT

j_gene: TRBJ2-1
d_gene: TRBD1
abundance: -
v_gene: TRBV5-1
len: 15
CDR3aa: CASSRTGGTYNEQFF
CDR3nt: TGCGCCAGCAGCCGGACAGGGGGGACCTACAATGAGCAGTTCTTC

j_gene: TRBJ1-1
d_gene: -
abundance: -
v_gene: TRBV6-5
len: 12
CDR3aa: CASRKGDTEAFF
CDR3nt: TGTGCCAGCAGAAAAGGGGACACTGAAGCTTTCTTT

j_gene: TRBJ1-2
d_gene: TRBD1
abundance: -
v_gene: TRBV28
len: 16
CDR3aa: CASSPGGEGSTYGYTF
CDR3nt: TGTGCCAGCAGCCCAGGGGGAGAGGGATCCACCTATGGCTACACCTTC

j_gene: TRBJ2-2
d_gene: -
abundance: -
v_gene: TRBV9
len: 16
CDR3aa: CASSPGRRQNTGELFF
CDR3nt: TGTGCCAGCAGCCCCGGCCGCAGACAGAACACCGGGGAGCTGTTTTTT

j_gene: TRBJ2-2
d_gene: TRBD2
abundance: -
v_gene: TRBV4-1
len: 15
CDR3aa: CASSLAGGNTGELFF
CDR3nt: TGCGCCAGCAGCCTAGCGGGGGGGAACACCGGGGAGCTGTTTTTT

j_gene: TRBJ2-5
d_gene: TRBD1
abundance: -
v_gene: TRBV25-1
len: 15
CDR3aa: CASSGYEGAQETQYF
CDR3nt: TGTGCCAGCAGTGGGTACGAGGGGGCTCAAGAGACCCAGTACTTC

j_gene: TRBJ2-7
d_gene: TRBD1
abundance: -
v_gene: TRBV4-2
len: 13
CDR3aa: CASSPDRGYEQYF
CDR3nt: TGTGCCAGCAGCCCGGACAGGGGTTACGAGCAGTACTTC

j_gene: TRBJ2-2
d_gene: TRBD2
abundance: few
v_gene: TRBV9
len: 15
CDR3aa: CASSGGRGGPGELFF
CDR3nt: TGTGCCAGCAGCGGAGGGCGGGGGGGTCCCGGGGAGCTGTTTTTT

j_gene: TRBJ2-1
d_gene: -
abundance: once
v_gene: TRBV5-1
len: 14
CDR3aa: CASSAQGTGNEQFF
CDR3nt: TGCGCCAGCAGCGCACAGGGCACCGGCAATGAGCAGTTCTTC

j_gene: TRBJ2-1
d_gene: -
abundance: -
v_gene: TRBV11-3
len: 12
CDR3aa: CASSSLGELQFF
CDR3nt: TGTGCCAGCAGCTCCCTCGGGGAGTTGCAGTTCTTC

j_gene: TRBJ1-1
d_gene: -
abundance: -
v_gene: TRBV13
len: 18
CDR3aa: CASSLPGWGQYMNTEAFF
CDR3nt: TGTGCCAGCAGCCTCCCGGGCTGGGGGCAGTACATGAACACTGAAGCTTTCTTT

j_gene: TRBJ2-1
d_gene: TRBD2
abundance: -
v_gene: TRBV5-5
len: 15
CDR3aa: CASSFGAGSYNEQFF
CDR3nt: TGTGCCAGCAGCTTCGGAGCGGGGTCTTACAATGAGCAGTTCTTC

j_gene: TRBJ2-7
d_gene: -
abundance: -
v_gene: TRBV6-5
len: 14
CDR3aa: CASSSSGETYEQYF
CDR3nt: TGTGCCAGCAGTTCCTCTGGGGAGACCTACGAGCAGTACTTC

j_gene: TRBJ1-1
d_gene: TRBD1
abundance: -
v_gene: TRBV7-2
len: 14
CDR3aa: CASSFDRANTEAFF
CDR3nt: TGTGCCAGCAGCTTCGACAGGGCCAACACTGAAGCTTTCTTT

j_gene: TRBJ2-3
d_gene: TRBD1
abundance: -
v_gene: TRBV5-1
len: 15
CDR3aa: CASSLQGQGRDTQYF
CDR3nt: TGCGCCAGCAGCTTGCAGGGACAGGGTAGAGATACGCAGTATTTT

j_gene: TRBJ1-4
d_gene: -
abundance: -
v_gene: TRBV4-1
len: 15
CDR3aa: CASSGRGHRNEKLFF
CDR3nt: TGCGCCAGCAGCGGGAGAGGTCACAGAAATGAAAAACTGTTTTTT

j_gene: TRBJ2-3
d_gene: TRBD1
abundance: -
v_gene: TRBV27
len: 14
CDR3aa: CASSLDRPTDTQYF
CDR3nt: TGTGCCAGCAGTTTGGACAGGCCCACAGATACGCAGTATTTT

j_gene: TRBJ1-2
d_gene: -
abundance: -
v_gene: TRBV2
len: 16
CDR3aa: CASTPVWAGTLDGYTF
CDR3nt: TGTGCCAGCACCCCGGTCTGGGCCGGGACTTTGGATGGCTACACCTTC

j_gene: TRBJ1-5
d_gene: -
abundance: few
v_gene: TRBV7-2
len: 15
CDR3aa: CASSLAGDGNQPQHF
CDR3nt: TGTGCCAGCAGCTTAGCGGGCGATGGCAATCAGCCCCAGCATTTT

j_gene: TRBJ2-5
d_gene: TRBD2
abundance: -
v_gene: TRBV19
len: 15
CDR3aa: CASSTWTSGSETQYF
CDR3nt: TGTGCCAGTAGTACGTGGACTAGCGGGAGTGAGACCCAGTACTTC

j_gene: TRBJ2-7
d_gene: TRBD2
abundance: -
v_gene: TRBV27
len: 12
CDR3aa: CASRGGSHEQYF
CDR3nt: TGTGCCAGCCGTGGCGGGAGCCACGAGCAGTACTTC

j_gene: TRBJ2-5
d_gene: TRBD1
abundance: few
v_gene: TRBV29-1
len: 13
CDR3aa: CSVTRTGPETQYF
CDR3nt: TGCAGCGTTACCAGGACAGGGCCAGAGACCCAGTACTTC

j_gene: TRBJ2-4
d_gene: -
abundance: -
v_gene: TRBV7-6
len: 14
CDR3aa: CASSLGTGGNIQYF
CDR3nt: TGTGCCAGCAGCTTAGGTACCGGGGGAAACATTCAGTACTTC

j_gene: TRBJ2-7
d_gene: TRBD1
abundance: -
v_gene: TRBV11-2
len: 14
CDR3aa: CASSTRGLYYEQYF
CDR3nt: TGTGCCAGCAGCACCAGGGGGTTGTATTACGAGCAGTACTTC

j_gene: TRBJ2-4
d_gene: -
abundance: -
v_gene: TRBV25-1
len: 16
CDR3aa: CASSDSRAGAKNIQYF
CDR3nt: TGTGCCAGCAGTGATTCGAGGGCGGGGGCCAAAAACATTCAGTACTTC

j_gene: TRBJ2-7
d_gene: -
abundance: -
v_gene: TRBV7-6
len: 13
CDR3aa: CASSLRGTYEQYF
CDR3nt: TGTGCCAGCAGCTTAAGGGGTACCTACGAGCAGTACTTC

j_gene: TRBJ2-3
d_gene: -
abundance: -
v_gene: TRBV4-2
len: 15
CDR3aa: CASSQQRASPDTQYF
CDR3nt: TGTGCCAGCAGCCAACAGCGGGCGTCTCCAGATACGCAGTATTTT

j_gene: TRBJ2-7
d_gene: -
abundance: -
v_gene: TRBV7-2
len: 16
CDR3aa: CASSLTTSPSSYEQYF
CDR3nt: TGTGCCAGCAGCTTAACTACCAGCCCTAGCTCCTACGAGCAGTACTTC

j_gene: TRBJ1-6
d_gene: -
abundance: -
v_gene: TRBV12-1
len: 17
CDR3aa: CASSSAKRQGSSSPLHF
CDR3nt: TGTGCCAGCAGCTCCGCCAAACGACAGGGAAGTAGCTCACCCCTCCACTTT

j_gene: TRBJ1-2
d_gene: TRBD1
abundance: -
v_gene: TRBV19
len: 15
CDR3aa: CASSLRDRGAYGYTF
CDR3nt: TGTGCCAGTAGTCTCCGGGACAGGGGGGCCTATGGCTACACCTTC

j_gene: TRBJ2-4
d_gene: -
abundance: once
v_gene: TRBV2
len: 12
CDR3aa: CASTTGQNIQYF
CDR3nt: TGTGCCAGCACCACAGGGCAGAACATTCAGTACTTC

j_gene: TRBJ2-3
d_gene: TRBD1
abundance: -
v_gene: TRBV18
len: 15
CDR3aa: CASSMTGGSTDTQYF
CDR3nt: TGTGCCAGCTCAATGACAGGGGGATCGACAGATACGCAGTATTTT

j_gene: TRBJ2-1
d_gene: TRBD2
abundance: -
v_gene: TRBV6-1
len: 13
CDR3aa: CASSPAGENEQFF
CDR3nt: TGTGCCAGCTCCCCAGCGGGAGAAAATGAGCAGTTCTTC

j_gene: TRBJ2-5
d_gene: TRBD1
abundance: -
v_gene: TRBV11-3
len: 15
CDR3aa: CASSFRQGLQETQYF
CDR3nt: TGTGCCAGCAGCTTCCGACAGGGCCTCCAAGAGACCCAGTACTTC

j_gene: TRBJ1-3
d_gene: -
abundance: -
v_gene: TRBV7-2
len: 14
CDR3aa: CASSLLLSGNTIYF
CDR3nt: TGTGCCAGCAGCTTACTCCTCTCTGGAAACACCATATATTTT

j_gene: TRBJ2-3
d_gene: TRBD2
abundance: -
v_gene: TRBV7-8
len: 16
CDR3aa: CASSLSSGPRADTQYF
CDR3nt: TGTGCCAGCAGCCTGTCTAGCGGGCCAAGGGCAGATACGCAGTATTTT

j_gene: TRBJ2-7
d_gene: -
abundance: once
v_gene: TRBV12-2
len: 19
CDR3aa: CASRFRVEGQGRLFYEQYF
CDR3nt: TGTGCAAGTCGCTTTAGGGTGGAGGGACAGGGGCGCCTTTTTTACGAGCAGTACTTC

j_gene: TRBJ1-1
d_gene: -
abundance: medium-sized
v_gene: TRBV28
len: 13
CDR3aa: CASSFPTDSGAFF
CDR3nt: TGTGCCAGCAGTTTCCCGACTGATAGCGGAGCTTTCTTT

j_gene: TRBJ2-7
d_gene: -
abundance: -
v_gene: TRBV5-4
len: 12
CDR3aa: CASSCRPIGQYF
CDR3nt: TGTGCCAGCAGCTGCCGCCCTATCGGGCAGTACTTC

j_gene: TRBJ1-1
d_gene: -
abundance: -
v_gene: TRBV11-2
len: 14
CDR3aa: CASSPDNRNTEAFF
CDR3nt: TGTGCCAGCAGCCCCGACAACCGGAACACTGAAGCTTTCTTT